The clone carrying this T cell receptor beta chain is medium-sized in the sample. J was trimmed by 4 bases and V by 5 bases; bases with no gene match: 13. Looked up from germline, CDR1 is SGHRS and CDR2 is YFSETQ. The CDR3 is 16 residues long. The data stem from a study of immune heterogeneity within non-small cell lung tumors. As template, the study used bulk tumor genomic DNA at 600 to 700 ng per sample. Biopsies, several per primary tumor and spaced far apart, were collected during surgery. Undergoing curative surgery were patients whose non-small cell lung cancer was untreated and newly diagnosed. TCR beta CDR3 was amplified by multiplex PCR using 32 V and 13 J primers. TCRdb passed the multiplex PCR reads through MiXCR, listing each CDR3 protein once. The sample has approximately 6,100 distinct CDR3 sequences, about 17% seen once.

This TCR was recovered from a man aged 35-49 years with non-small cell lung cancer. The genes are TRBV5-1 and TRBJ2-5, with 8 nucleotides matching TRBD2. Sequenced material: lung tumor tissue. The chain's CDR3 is CASSPASGTSGETQYF. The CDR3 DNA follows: TGCGCCAGCAGTCCCGCCTCTGGGACTAGTGGAGAGACCCAGTACTTC.